This TCR beta chain stems from a study of cytomegalovirus exposure and HLA in healthy donors. The wider study: Previous work identified 120 million or so unique TCR beta sequences from roughly 170 million T cells.

Both 60 Vbeta primers and 13 Jbeta primers went into the PCR. Libraries were prepared by immunoSEQ multiplex PCR; TCRdb keeps only in-frame clonotypes and omits some of them. The data hold around 130,000 clones, with roughly four fifths observed a single time. Findings of the study overall: One variant, a missense change in DCLRE1C, was linked in a later analysis to TCR beta V- and J-gene trimming. It was only CMV serostatus that was available as immune exposure information.

CDR3 size: 16 residues. The germline V gene has CDR1 SGHTA and CDR2 FQGNSA. The germline V and J ends were trimmed by 1 base and 2 bases, with 15 bases remaining between them. Comment on this clone: Its antigen remains unknown.

The receptor was derived from a woman aged 50 to 60 in good health and CMV-seronegative. The chain is built from TRBV7-2 and TRBJ2-7, with no clear D. The sequencing sample was made of PBMCs. CDR3 residues: CASSLGSSAEPYEQYF. The CDR3 region has the DNA TGTGCCAGCAGCTTAGGCTCCAGCGCCGAACCCTACGAGCAGTACTTC.